Each of the 26 T cell receptor beta chains below was sequenced from the same sample in a study of blood T cell repertoires in COVID-19. Clones were sequenced by immunoSEQ multiplex PCR, and TCRdb holds only the in-frame ones, with some missing. The sample has approximately 170,000 clones, 85% to 90% seen once; the top ten hold around 1.9%. The sequencing input was peripheral blood. These receptors all stem from a man aged 45-65 years who had recovered from COVID-19.

V usage is TRBV12-3 or TRBV12-4 and J usage is TRBJ1-2, with TRBD1 matching 8 bases. This CDR3 has 13 amino acids. The V gene end was trimmed by 6 bases and the J gene end by 7 bases; junction bases not matched to a gene: 7. CDR3 in DNA: TGTGCCAGCAGCACCGGACAGGGAATTGGCTACACCTTC. This sequence encodes CASSTGQGIGYTF.

The chain uses TRBV6-2 or TRBV6-3 and TRBJ2-1; D is unresolved. The CDR3 has 12 amino acids. V lost 3 bases and J 5 bases, leaving 5 bases between the germline ends. The germline V gene has CDR1 MNHEY and CDR2 SVGEGT. For the CDR3, the DNA is TGTGCCAGCAGTTATCCCAACAATGAGCAGTTCTTC. It is translated as CASSYPNNEQFF.

This rearrangement joins TRBV20-1 to TRBJ2-3, with 14 bases fitting TRBD2. The CDR3 runs 15 residues. V was pared by 3 bases and J by 11 bases, with 10 bases of the junction left unmatched. The V gene's germline CDR1 is DFQATT and CDR2 SNEGSKA (reference sequence). The CDR3 DNA is TGCAGTGCTAGTCAGCCTGGACTAGCGGGGGGTAGGCAGTATTTT. Translated: CSASQPGLAGGRQYF.

The V gene is TRBV5-1, the J gene TRBJ1-4, with 9 bases fitting TRBD1. The CDR3 runs 16 residues. V lost 2 bases to trimming and J lost 5 bases; unmatched junction nucleotides: 7. Germline V CDR1 and CDR2: SGHRS, YFSETQ. The CDR3 region has the DNA TGCGCCAGCAGCTTTTTACCGGGACAGGGAAATGAAAAACTGTTTTTT. Translating it yields CASSFLPGQGNEKLFF.

The rearrangement uses TRBV20-1 and TRBJ1-4; unclear D gene. Germline V CDR1 and CDR2: DFQATT, SNEGSKA (reference sequence). CDR3 length: 10 residues. Trimming removed 5 bases at V and 5 bases at J, with 3 bases between. This CDR3 reads CSAPNEKLFF. The CDR3 coding sequence is TGCAGTGCTCCAAATGAAAAACTGTTTTTT.

This clone was recorded once. This chain uses TRBV19 with TRBJ1-1; TRBD1 is a possible D gene (5 bases). V lost 5 bases, J lost 0 bases, and 13 bases lay in between. The length of the CDR3 is 15 residues. Germline V gene sequence: CDR1 LNHDA, CDR2 SQIVND (reference sequence). This chain's CDR3 is CASSSLTGMNTEAFF. As DNA, the CDR3 is TGTGCCAGTAGTTCCCTCACAGGCATGAACACTGAAGCTTTCTTT.

The chain combines TRBV7-2 with TRBJ2-1; weak D call: TRBD2 (6 bases). The CDR3 is 15 amino acids. CDR1 is SGHTA and CDR2 is FQGNSA in the germline V gene. Trimming removed 6 bases at V and 1 base at J, with 13 bases between. The CDR3 DNA follows: TGTGCCAGCAGTTTCGTCGGGACTTCCTACAATGAGCAGTTCTTC. Translated, it gives CASSFVGTSYNEQFF.

In its sample, this clone was seen once. Distinct nucleotide sequences in the sample also encode this CDR3. The chain carries TRBV28 and TRBJ1-1, with D maybe TRBD1 (5 bases). This CDR3 region has 14 residues. Germline V gene data show CDR1 as MDHEN and CDR2 as SYDVKM. The V and J ends lost 5 bases and 5 bases respectively, with 15 bases between them. The CDR3: CASSPGQGWTEAFF. The DNA for the CDR3 is TGTGCCAGCAGTCCCGGGCAGGGCTGGACTGAAGCTTTCTTT.

V usage is TRBV28 and J usage is TRBJ2-6, with TRBD1 matching 12 bases. This CDR3 comprises 16 residues. V dropped 6 bases and J dropped 3; count of bases not matched to a gene: 3. Germline V gene data show CDR1 as MDHEN and CDR2 as SYDVKM. DNA for the CDR3: TGTGCCAGCAGGGGGACAGGGGGCGGTGGGGCCAACGTCCTGACTTTC. Its protein product is CASRGTGGGGANVLTF.

The chain uses TRBV5-1 and TRBJ1-6, with D maybe TRBD1 (6 bases). This CDR3 has 15 amino acids. Per the germline V gene, CDR1 is SGHRS and CDR2 is YFSETQ. Between the trimmed V and J ends, which lost 4 bases and 3 bases, there was a span of 11 bases. The CDR3 is CASSPDSFYNSPLHF. The CDR3 nucleotides are TGCGCCAGCAGCCCGGACAGCTTCTATAATTCACCCCTCCACTTT.

CDR3 protein: CASSGTVADTQYF. In DNA form, the CDR3 reads TGTGCCAGCAGCGGGACAGTAGCAGATACGCAGTATTTT. The rearrangement uses TRBV5-8 and TRBJ2-3; TRBD1 matches 7 bases. V dropped 4 bases and J dropped 4; count of bases not matched to a gene: 3. CDR1 SGHTS and CDR2 YDEGEE come from the germline V gene. CDR3 length equals 13 residues.

The rearrangement joins TRBV6-2 or TRBV6-3 to TRBJ2-7, with 10 bases identical to TRBD1. The CDR3 sequence is 15 residues long. Germline V CDR1 and CDR2: MNHEY, SVGEGT. V dropped 4 bases and J dropped 7; count of bases not matched to a gene: 10. The CDR3 sequence is CASSSPRTGGWEQYF. The CDR3 DNA sequence: TGTGCCAGCAGTTCTCCACGGACAGGGGGATGGGAGCAGTACTTC.

The chain links TRBV5-6 to TRBJ2-7, with D possibly being TRBD1 (6 bases). Germline lookup yields CDR1 SGHDT and CDR2 YYEEEE. Between the trimmed V and J ends, which lost 5 bases and 1 base, there was a span of 16 bases. The CDR3 spans 15 residues. The CDR3 is CASSKLQGSSYEQYF. Written as DNA, the CDR3 is TGTGCCAGCAGTAAATTACAGGGTTCGTCCTACGAGCAGTACTTC.

This chain connects TRBV6-4 to TRBJ1-1; 11 nucleotides match TRBD1. The germline CDR1 and CDR2 sequences are MRHNA and SNTAGT. This CDR3 is built from 15 residues. J gave up 4 bases and V 4 bases, and 5 bases lay outside the gene matches. In DNA form, the CDR3 reads TGTGCCAGCAGTGTGGAGGGGACAGGGGGCACTGAAGCTTTCTTT. This translates into CASSVEGTGGTEAFF.

The rearrangement uses TRBV19 and TRBJ1-5; D is uncertain. Germline assignment: CDR1 LNHDA and CDR2 SQIVND (reference sequence). The CDR3 totals 13 residues. Deletions cut 7 bases from V and 10 bases from J, with 17 bases between. Written as DNA, the CDR3 is TGTGCCAGTATGGAGTCGGACTGGCGTCCCCAGCATTTT. The encoded protein is CASMESDWRPQHF.

The chain has TRBV9 and TRBJ2-1; 7 nucleotides line up with TRBD2. Trimming at V came to 3 bases and at J to 1 base, leaving 4 bases not matched to a gene. The CDR3 length is 15 residues. Germline values: CDR1 SGDLS, CDR2 YYNGEE. CDR3 in DNA: TGTGCCAGCAGCGGTACTAGCGTTTCCTACAATGAGCAGTTCTTC. Protein: CASSGTSVSYNEQFF.

The chain uses TRBV5-8 and TRBJ1-3; D is ambiguous. V was clipped by 1 base and J by 4 bases, with 12 bases between them. The CDR3 runs to 15 residues. Germline CDR1 reads SGHTS; CDR2 reads YDEGEE. CDR3: CASSLRLLAGNTIYF. In DNA form, the CDR3 reads TGTGCCAGCAGCTTGCGACTTTTGGCCGGAAACACCATATATTTT.

The V and J genes are TRBV25-1 and TRBJ1-2; D uncertain. The V and J ends lost 4 bases and 4 bases respectively, with 10 bases between them. CDR3 length: 13 amino acids. Germline V lookup: CDR1 MGHDK, CDR2 SYGVNS. This chain's CDR3 is CASSAGTSYGYTF. The CDR3 region has the DNA TGTGCCAGCAGTGCGGGAACTAGCTATGGCTACACCTTC.

The chain employs TRBV5-4 and TRBJ2-1, with D possibly TRBD1 on 6 matching bases. Trimming took off 1 base at V and 8 bases at J, with 10 bases between the two ends. The germline gives CDR1 SGHNT, CDR2 YYREEE (reference sequence). The CDR3 is 13 amino acids. CDR3 in DNA: TGTGCCAGCAGCTTGACAGGGATGGATGAGCAGTTCTTC. Its translation: CASSLTGMDEQFF. The variable domain in full, with the rest retrieved from reference TRBV5-4 and TRBJ2-1, is ETGVTQSPTHLIKTRGQQVTLRCSSQSGHNTVSWYQQALGQGPQFIFQYYREEENGRGNFPPRFSGLQFPNYSSELNVNALELDDSALYLCASSLTGMDEQFFGPGTRLTVL.

The gene calls are TRBV19 and TRBJ2-1, with 7 bases that match TRBD2. V shed 2 bases and J 3 bases; nucleotides not matched to a gene: 4. Germline V gene sequence: CDR1 LNHDA, CDR2 SQIVND (reference sequence). The CDR3 consists of 15 residues. In DNA form, the CDR3 reads TGTGCCAGTAGTATAAGGGAGGGTTTCTACAATGAGCAGTTCTTC. Translating it yields CASSIREGFYNEQFF.

V and J are TRBV5-1 and TRBJ2-5, with a weak D call TRBD2 (6 bases). There are 14 residues in the CDR3. From germline, CDR1 is SGHRS and CDR2 YFSETQ. Trimming shortened V by 6 bases and J by 5 bases, and 17 bases separated the two germline ends. The CDR3 coding sequence is TGCGCCAGCACCTCCCGGGGCGGGGCGGAGACCCAGTACTTC. Its translation is CASTSRGGAETQYF.

The chain links TRBV5-8 to TRBJ2-1; D is unclear. The CDR3 sequence is 16 residues long. Germline-derived CDR1 and CDR2 are SGHTS and YDEGEE. V was cut by 0 bases and J by 0 bases, with 10 bases left in between. The DNA for the CDR3 is TGTGCCAGCAGCTTGGGTACAGTAGTCTCCTACAATGAGCAGTTCTTC. This codes for CASSLGTVVSYNEQFF.

V usage is TRBV7-3 and J usage is TRBJ2-7, with a possible D match to TRBD1 (6 bases). V was pared by 3 bases and J by 3 bases, with 12 bases between. Germline values: CDR1 SGHTA, CDR2 FQGTGA. The CDR3 runs 14 residues. CDR3 nucleotide sequence: TGTGCCAGCAGCTTGGGGCAGGGGAACTACGAGCAGTACTTC. Amino acid sequence: CASSLGQGNYEQYF.

The table lists this clone with a few counts. The chain employs TRBV27 and TRBJ1-2; 8 nucleotides align to TRBD1. CDR1 is MNHEY, CDR2 SMNVEV, per germline (reference sequence). J was trimmed by 2 bases and V by 6 bases; bases with no gene match: 11. The CDR3 has 16 residues. CDR3 residues: CASSPQGAVGNYGYTF. The CDR3 coding sequence is TGTGCCAGCAGCCCCCAGGGGGCAGTAGGAAACTATGGCTACACCTTC.

This chain uses TRBV18 with TRBJ2-7, with D perhaps TRBD1 (6 bases). Germline CDR1 is KGHSH and CDR2 is LQKENI. This CDR3 is built from 12 residues. Deletions cut 5 bases from V and 3 bases from J, with 8 bases between. The CDR3 sequence is CASSLQGYEQYF. The CDR3, as DNA: TGTGCCAGCTCATTACAGGGCTACGAGCAGTACTTC.

The genes are TRBV29-1 and TRBJ2-1, with TRBD2 matching over 10 bases. The CDR3 totals 14 residues. Germline V gene lookup returns CDR1 SQVTM and CDR2 ANQGSEA. Unmatched junction bases numbered 5, after V lost 5 bases and J lost 4 bases. In nucleotides, the CDR3 is TGCAGCGTTTCTAGCGGGAGCCGTTACAATGAGCAGTTCTTC. Translation: CSVSSGSRYNEQFF.